A selection of T cell receptor beta chains follows, all from one sample in a study of T-cell reconstitution after alpha-beta-depleted transplantation in children. MiXCR was run by TCRdb on the PCR reads, yielding one entry per CDR3 protein. The sample records some 110,000 distinct CDR3 sequences, 10% being singletons. This specimen consisted of PBMCs, obtained before TCRalphabeta/CD19-depleted stem cell transplant. All receptors come from a boy aged 2 to 10 with acute lymphoblastic leukemia, due to receive a stem cell transplant. Each CDR3 is given with its conserved first and last residue. The order of the fields is clone size, J gene, V gene, D gene, CDR3 DNA, CDR3 protein. The D gene is left open where the match is weak. A row's size may be missing; if present it is once, few, many or a size class.

>-|TRBJ2-3|TRBV2|TRBD1
TGTGCCAGCAGTGTCCGTCCCCGGTGGGGACAGGGTCTGGGCACAGATACGCAGTATTTT
CASSVRPRWGQGLGTDTQYF
>few|TRBJ1-1|TRBV6-5|-
TGTGCCAGCAGTTTCCTGGGAGGGCGCAACACTGAAGCTTTCTTT
CASSFLGGRNTEAFF
>few|TRBJ2-3|TRBV5-1|TRBD2
TGCGCCAGCAGCTTGGGACTAGCGGGGCGCACAGATACGCAGTATTTT
CASSLGLAGRTDTQYF
>medium-sized|TRBJ2-7|TRBV5-5|-
TGTGCCAGCAGCTCCCCGGACAGTTCCTACGAGCAGTACTTC
CASSSPDSSYEQYF
>few|TRBJ2-5|TRBV5-5|-
TGTGCCAGCAGCCTCCACGGGACTGAACCTCAAGAGACCCAGTACTTC
CASSLHGTEPQETQYF
>many|TRBJ1-1|TRBV12-3/TRBV12-4|TRBD1
TGTGCCAGCAGTTTAGCAGGACAGGGGAACACTGAAGCTTTCTTT
CASSLAGQGNTEAFF
>few|TRBJ2-5|TRBV7-9|-
TGTGCCAGCAGCTTGAGTAAAGTTCGGGAGACCCAGTACTTC
CASSLSKVRETQYF
>few|TRBJ2-7|TRBV5-1|TRBD1
TGCGCCAGCAGCCATGGGACAGGAACCTACGAGCAGTACTTC
CASSHGTGTYEQYF
>medium-sized|TRBJ2-4|TRBV7-8|TRBD2
TGTGCCAGCAGCCCCCTTGGGCGGGAGCGGGCCAAAAACATTCAGTACTTC
CASSPLGRERAKNIQYF
>many|TRBJ2-1|TRBV12-3/TRBV12-4|TRBD2
TGTGCCAGCAGTCCAGCGGGAGGGCCATTGGGTGAGCAGTTCTTC
CASSPAGGPLGEQFF
>-|TRBJ2-3|TRBV29-1|-
TGCAGCGGAAACCGCGACAGTACAGATACGCAGTATTTT
CSGNRDSTDTQYF
>many|TRBJ2-5|TRBV7-9|-
TGTGCCAGCAGCCCCCCAATTTTCCAAGAGACCCAGTACTTC
CASSPPIFQETQYF
>many|TRBJ2-5|TRBV5-6|TRBD2
TGTGCCAGCAGCTTGGTGCGGGAGGGCCCTCCGGAGACCCAGTACTTC
CASSLVREGPPETQYF
>-|TRBJ2-3|TRBV6-4|-
TGTGCCAGCAGTGACGGAGGGACGGACGTGGATACGCAGTATTTT
CASSDGGTDVDTQYF